Listed below are T cell receptor beta chains from one sample, sequenced in a study of T-cell reconstitution after alpha-beta-depleted transplantation in children. TCRdb analysed the PCR reads with MiXCR anew, one entry per CDR3 protein. The sample shows about 1,000,000 distinct CDR3 sequences, about 29% of them seen only once. Sample: PBMCs, mostly from graft donor cells, taken 360 days after TCRalphabeta/CD19-depleted stem cell transplant. The source of these receptors is a boy in the first two years of life who had a stem cell transplant for SCID, so the T cells may come from the graft donor. Both conserved end residues are part of each CDR3. D genes are given only for firm matches. Size is stated for part of the rows, as once, few or many counts, or as a class when the clone is expanded.

cdr3_length j_call v_call d_call clone_size cdr3_nt cdr3_aa
16 TRBJ2-7 TRBV5-1 - - TGCGCCAGCAGCTTGGGAAATGTGGAGAGCGGAGGCGAGCAGTACTTC CASSLGNVESGGEQYF
13 TRBJ1-2 TRBV11-2 - few TGTGCCAGCAGCTTAGGACAGGTGCGGGGCTACACCTTC CASSLGQVRGYTF
14 TRBJ2-7 TRBV12-3/TRBV12-4 - - TGTGCCAGCAGCTTCGGGGGGCTCCCCTACGAGCAGTACTTC CASSFGGLPYEQYF
16 TRBJ2-3 TRBV7-2 TRBD1 - TGTGCCAGCAGCTTAGTGGGGACAGGGAACACAGATACGCAGTATTTT CASSLVGTGNTDTQYF
15 TRBJ2-7 TRBV29-1 - - TGCAGCGTTGAAGGAGGACCCTCTAGCCCCTACGAGCAGTACTTC CSVEGGPSSPYEQYF
13 TRBJ2-5 TRBV28 - - TGTGCCAGCAGCCTTCGACTAGGGAGGAGCCAGTACTTC CASSLRLGRSQYF
14 TRBJ2-5 TRBV2 - - TGTGCCAGCAGTGAGGGGCTTATGCAAGAGACCCAGTACTTC CASSEGLMQETQYF
20 TRBJ1-5 TRBV12-3/TRBV12-4 - - TGTGCCAGCAGTTTGCTTAGTCCTCTTGGCCCTCTTTATAGCAATCAGCCCCAGCATTTT CASSLLSPLGPLYSNQPQHF
14 TRBJ2-1 TRBV19 - few TGTGCCAGTAGTCTTAGATACTCCTACAATGAGCAGTTCTTC CASSLRYSYNEQFF
13 TRBJ2-1 TRBV9 - - TGTGCCAGCGGAAAGGGGCCGTACAATGAGCAGTTCTTC CASGKGPYNEQFF
13 TRBJ2-5 TRBV5-1 - - TGCGCCAGCAGCTTTCTGGGGCTTGAGACCCAGTACTTC CASSFLGLETQYF
15 TRBJ1-5 TRBV9 - few TGTGCCAGCAGCGTAGACGGTGACAGATCGCGACCCCAGCATTTT CASSVDGDRSRPQHF
14 TRBJ2-7 TRBV4-1 - few TGCGCCAGCAGCCCTGGGGGGTTTTCCTACGAGCAGTACTTC CASSPGGFSYEQYF
15 TRBJ2-7 TRBV20-1 TRBD2 - TGCAGTGCTAGTATTTCTACGGGGGGGCCGGGGGAGCAGTACTTC CSASISTGGPGEQYF
15 TRBJ1-1 TRBV27 - - TGTGCCAGCAGTTTATATTCTCAGGGGCGGGGGAGAGCTTTCTTT CASSLYSQGRGRAFF
16 TRBJ2-1 TRBV4-1 TRBD2 few TGCGCCAGCAGCCATTACGGACTAGCGGCATACAATGAGCAGTTCTTC CASSHYGLAAYNEQFF
15 TRBJ2-1 TRBV7-9 TRBD2 few TGTGCCAGCAGAGCGCGGGGGGGCATCGACAATGAGCAGTTCTTC CASRARGGIDNEQFF
19 TRBJ2-2 TRBV29-1 TRBD2 - TGCAGCGTTTCCCCCGGGACTAGCGGGGGGTACCGAATGTCCGGGGAGCTGTTTTTT CSVSPGTSGGYRMSGELFF
14 TRBJ1-1 TRBV4-1 - once TGCGCCAGCAGCCAAGAGGAGGTTTACACTGAAGCTTTCTTT CASSQEEVYTEAFF
13 TRBJ2-4 TRBV7-2 - few TGTGCCAGCAGCTCCAGGAGGGAAAACATTCAGTACTTC CASSSRRENIQYF
16 TRBJ2-3 TRBV10-3 TRBD2 - TGTGCCATCAGGGGACTAGCGGGGGGAGAGACAGATACGCAGTATTTT CAIRGLAGGETDTQYF
19 TRBJ2-1 TRBV5-1 - few TGCGCCAGCAGCTTGAGGCACATTGTCTCGGGGCCCGGAGCCAATGAGCAGTTCTTC CASSLRHIVSGPGANEQFF
12 TRBJ2-7 TRBV29-1 - many TGCAGCGTTGGCGCAGGGCCCTACGAGCAGTACTTC CSVGAGPYEQYF
13 TRBJ2-7 TRBV6-5 - - TGTGCCAGCAGTTACACAACGGACAGTGAGCAGTACTTC CASSYTTDSEQYF
17 TRBJ2-5 TRBV6-2/TRBV6-3 - - TGTGCCAGCAGTTACGGGCCCCCGACAGGACCTCAAGGGACCCAGTACTTC CASSYGPPTGPQGTQYF
12 TRBJ2-3 TRBV5-1 - - TGCGCCAGCAGCGAATTCACAGATACGCAGTATTTT CASSEFTDTQYF
14 TRBJ2-3 TRBV7-8 - few TGTGCCAGCAGTAAGGACTACCGCACAGATACGCAGTATTTT CASSKDYRTDTQYF
16 TRBJ2-1 TRBV4-3 TRBD1 few TGCGCCAGCAGCCAGTGGGACAGGTACTCCTACAATGAGCAGTTCTTC CASSQWDRYSYNEQFF
16 TRBJ2-5 TRBV20-1 - - TGCAGTGCTAGAGAGGTCTGGGCTTCTACGTGGGAGACCCAGTACTTC CSAREVWASTWETQYF
15 TRBJ2-7 TRBV11-2 TRBD1 few TGTGCCAGCAGCTCCGGGACAGGGTATTTGTCCGAGCAGTACTTC CASSSGTGYLSEQYF
15 TRBJ2-4 TRBV7-2 TRBD2 - TGTGCCAGCAGCCTAAAGTCGGGGGGGTCAAACATTCAGTACTTC CASSLKSGGSNIQYF
13 TRBJ2-3 TRBV7-8 - - TGTGCCAGCGGACTGATGAGCACAGATACGCAGTATTTT CASGLMSTDTQYF
14 TRBJ2-7 TRBV4-1 TRBD2 - TGCGCCAGCAGCTCACTAGCGGGGTTTTACGAGCAGTACTTC CASSSLAGFYEQYF
14 TRBJ2-4 TRBV5-5 - - TGTGCCAGCAGCTCGGGACCACGCAAAAACATTCAGTACTTC CASSSGPRKNIQYF
14 TRBJ2-2 TRBV5-1 TRBD1 many TGCGCCAGCAGCCGTACAGGGGGCACCGGGGAGCTGTTTTTT CASSRTGGTGELFF
16 TRBJ2-5 TRBV7-9 - few TGTGCCAGCAGCTCAACCTGGGGCTCCACCGGAGAGACCCAGTACTTC CASSSTWGSTGETQYF
17 TRBJ2-5 TRBV6-5 TRBD2 few TGTGCCAGCAGTTACTCGAATGGGGGGGAGTACCAAGAGACCCAGTACTTC CASSYSNGGEYQETQYF
16 TRBJ1-1 TRBV5-6 - - TGTGCCAGCAGCCTTAAAACAGGCGGGTTTGGCACTGAAGCTTTCTTT CASSLKTGGFGTEAFF
17 TRBJ2-2 TRBV7-9 TRBD2 - TGTGCCAGCAGCTTAAAACTAGCGGGGGCCTACACCGGGGAGCTGTTTTTT CASSLKLAGAYTGELFF
17 TRBJ2-5 TRBV15 TRBD2 - TGTGCCACCAGCAGAGATCCAAGCGGGGGGGTTCGGGAGACCCAGTACTTC CATSRDPSGGVRETQYF
11 TRBJ1-2 TRBV6-5 - - TGTGCCAGCAGTTACGAGGGAGGCTACACCTTC CASSYEGGYTF
16 TRBJ2-5 TRBV7-8 TRBD2 few TGTGCCAGCAGCTTATTAAAGGCGGGGGGTGGTGAGACCCAGTACTTC CASSLLKAGGGETQYF
15 TRBJ2-3 TRBV20-1 TRBD2 few TGCAGTGCTTCGGGACTACCCAGTTCCCCAGATACGCAGTATTTT CSASGLPSSPDTQYF
14 TRBJ2-5 TRBV7-9 - - TGTGCCAGCACCCCGCGGGCGTACCAAGAGACCCAGTACTTC CASTPRAYQETQYF
13 TRBJ1-5 TRBV6-2/TRBV6-3 - - TGTGCCAGCAGTTACGGGTTCGGGCAGCCCCAGCATTTT CASSYGFGQPQHF
12 TRBJ2-3 TRBV5-1 TRBD2 many TGTGCCAGCAGTTTGGGGGAGGGTACGCAGTATTTT CASSLGEGTQYF
13 TRBJ2-1 TRBV2 - - TGTGCCAGCAGTGACCGTGGGATTAGCGAGCAGTTCTTC CASSDRGISEQFF
15 TRBJ2-1 TRBV12-3/TRBV12-4 - - TGTGCCAGCAGCCCTGAGGCCCAATGGGACAATGAGCAGTTCTTC CASSPEAQWDNEQFF
15 TRBJ2-1 TRBV20-1 - few TGCAGACTCCACCCCAGGGATTCCTCCTACAATGAGCAGTTCTTC CRLHPRDSSYNEQFF
13 TRBJ1-1 TRBV12-3/TRBV12-4 - many TGTGCCAGCAGTTTTCACGAGAACACTGAAGCTTTCTTT CASSFHENTEAFF
13 TRBJ2-1 TRBV12-3/TRBV12-4 - - TGTGCCAGCAGTTTAGAACTATTTAGTGAGCAGTTCTTC CASSLELFSEQFF
17 TRBJ2-7 TRBV11-2 TRBD1 few TGTGCCAGCAGCTCGAGATCAACGACAGGGGGCCTCTACGAGCAGTACTTC CASSSRSTTGGLYEQYF
11 TRBJ2-3 TRBV6-5 - many TGTGCCAGCAGTTACTCAGATACGCAGTATTTT CASSYSDTQYF
14 TRBJ2-7 TRBV6-1 TRBD1 - TGTGCCAGCAGACATGGACAGGGGACGTACGAGCAGTACTTC CASRHGQGTYEQYF